A selection of T cell receptor beta chains follows, all from one sample in a study of OX40 agonist ivuxolimab in advanced cancers. Profiling relied on immunoSEQ multiplex PCR, and the TCRdb table lists in-frame clones only, not all of them. The sample yields under 100,000 clones, roughly 92% seen once. Here the sequenced sample was CD4+ or CD8+ T cells sorted from blood, taken in a trial of the OX40 agonist ivuxolimab. The receptors shown here come from an adult with an advanced solid tumor such as melanoma, head and neck, liver or kidney cancer. CDR3s include the opening cysteine and the closing phenylalanine or tryptophan. Each record gives: V gene, D gene, clone size, J gene, CDR3 protein, CDR3 DNA. The D gene is left open where the match is weak. Rows give clone size only sometimes, using once, few, many, or a class for an expanded clone.

V gene: TRBV7-9; D gene: .; clone size: .; J gene: TRBJ1-4; CDR3 protein: CASSPRQATNEKLFF; CDR3 DNA: TGTGCCAGCAGCCCCCGACAGGCAACTAATGAAAAACTGTTTTTT
V gene: TRBV12-2; D gene: .; clone size: .; J gene: TRBJ2-7; CDR3 protein: CASRLAAYEQYF; CDR3 DNA: TGTGCAAGTCGCTTAGCGGCCTACGAGCAGTACTTC
V gene: TRBV30; D gene: .; clone size: .; J gene: TRBJ1-1; CDR3 protein: CAWSAKSEAFF; CDR3 DNA: TGTGCCTGGAGTGCAAAGAGTGAAGCTTTCTTT
V gene: TRBV7-8; D gene: .; clone size: few; J gene: TRBJ2-7; CDR3 protein: CASSLDYEQYF; CDR3 DNA: TGTGCCAGCAGCTTAGATTACGAGCAGTACTTC
V gene: TRBV2; D gene: TRBD1; clone size: .; J gene: TRBJ2-3; CDR3 protein: CASGQGLSTDTQYF; CDR3 DNA: TGTGCCAGCGGACAGGGCCTTTCCACAGATACGCAGTATTTT
V gene: TRBV5-1; D gene: .; clone size: .; J gene: TRBJ1-2; CDR3 protein: CASSLIPRDYGYTF; CDR3 DNA: TGCGCCAGCAGCTTGATACCCAGGGACTATGGCTACACCTTC
V gene: TRBV18; D gene: .; clone size: .; J gene: TRBJ2-2; CDR3 protein: CASSPAGTTPGELFF; CDR3 DNA: TGTGCCAGCTCACCGGCCGGGACAACACCCGGGGAGCTGTTTTTT
V gene: TRBV6-6; D gene: TRBD1; clone size: .; J gene: TRBJ2-7; CDR3 protein: CASSTTPTGGNEQYF; CDR3 DNA: TGTGCCAGCAGTACGACTCCCACAGGGGGAAACGAGCAGTACTTC
V gene: TRBV4-2; D gene: .; clone size: .; J gene: TRBJ2-7; CDR3 protein: CASSQDKQGYYEQYF; CDR3 DNA: TGTGCCAGCAGCCAAGATAAACAGGGCTACTACGAGCAGTACTTC
V gene: TRBV6-6; D gene: .; clone size: .; J gene: TRBJ1-2; CDR3 protein: CASSSSPGILITF; CDR3 DNA: TGTGCCAGCAGTTCCTCCCCCGGGATTTTAATCACCTTC
V gene: TRBV10-3; D gene: TRBD1; clone size: .; J gene: TRBJ2-3; CDR3 protein: CAIRGDRGDTDTQYF; CDR3 DNA: TGTGCCATCAGGGGGGACAGGGGCGACACAGATACGCAGTATTTT
V gene: TRBV27; D gene: .; clone size: once; J gene: TRBJ2-7; CDR3 protein: CASALGRRYEQYF; CDR3 DNA: TGTGCCAGCGCGCTAGGGAGGAGGTACGAGCAGTACTTC
V gene: TRBV27; D gene: .; clone size: .; J gene: TRBJ1-2; CDR3 protein: CASKRGSNYGYTF; CDR3 DNA: TGTGCCAGCAAACGCGGCAGTAACTATGGCTACACCTTC
V gene: TRBV5-1; D gene: .; clone size: .; J gene: TRBJ2-4; CDR3 protein: CASSFDSKNIQYF; CDR3 DNA: TGCGCCAGCAGCTTTGACAGTAAAAACATTCAGTACTTC
V gene: TRBV9; D gene: .; clone size: .; J gene: TRBJ2-2; CDR3 protein: CASSVVSSVTGELFF; CDR3 DNA: TGTGCCAGCAGCGTAGTATCAAGTGTCACCGGGGAGCTGTTTTTT
V gene: TRBV7-8; D gene: .; clone size: .; J gene: TRBJ2-1; CDR3 protein: CASSLGTASNEQFF; CDR3 DNA: TGTGCCAGCAGCTTAGGGACAGCGTCCAATGAGCAGTTCTTC
V gene: TRBV4-1; D gene: .; clone size: .; J gene: TRBJ2-1; CDR3 protein: CASSQEPASEQFF; CDR3 DNA: TGCGCCAGCAGCCAAGAGCCCGCGAGCGAGCAGTTCTTC
V gene: TRBV5-4; D gene: .; clone size: once; J gene: TRBJ2-7; CDR3 protein: CASSLAGIYEQYF; CDR3 DNA: TGTGCCAGCAGCTTGGCAGGGATCTACGAGCAGTACTTC
V gene: TRBV30; D gene: .; clone size: .; J gene: TRBJ1-6; CDR3 protein: CAWSKGGVSPLHF; CDR3 DNA: TGTGCCTGGAGTAAAGGGGGGGTTTCACCCCTCCACTTT
V gene: TRBV11-2; D gene: .; clone size: .; J gene: TRBJ1-1; CDR3 protein: CASRGSGDTEAFF; CDR3 DNA: TGTGCCAGCAGAGGGTCTGGGGACACTGAAGCTTTCTTT
V gene: TRBV11-1; D gene: .; clone size: .; J gene: TRBJ1-5; CDR3 protein: CASSLGTNQPQHF; CDR3 DNA: TGTGCCAGCAGCTTAGGCACCAATCAGCCCCAGCATTTT
V gene: TRBV6-6; D gene: .; clone size: .; J gene: TRBJ1-3; CDR3 protein: CASSRMTGAGNTIYF; CDR3 DNA: TGTGCCAGCAGTCGCATGACAGGCGCTGGAAACACCATATATTTT
V gene: TRBV7-3; D gene: .; clone size: .; J gene: TRBJ1-2; CDR3 protein: CASNLDGGYGYTF; CDR3 DNA: TGTGCCAGCAACCTAGACGGTGGATATGGCTACACCTTC
V gene: TRBV29-1; D gene: .; clone size: .; J gene: TRBJ2-1; CDR3 protein: CSVQRGTGVDNEQFF; CDR3 DNA: TGCAGCGTTCAAAGGGGCACCGGCGTTGACAATGAGCAGTTCTTC
V gene: TRBV5-1; D gene: .; clone size: .; J gene: TRBJ2-7; CDR3 protein: CASSLARGAYEQYF; CDR3 DNA: TGCGCCAGCAGCTTGGCCCGGGGGGCTTACGAGCAGTACTTC
V gene: TRBV2; D gene: .; clone size: once; J gene: TRBJ1-1; CDR3 protein: CASSEALFVAFF; CDR3 DNA: TGTGCCAGCAGTGAAGCGCTTTTCGTTGCTTTCTTT
V gene: TRBV9; D gene: .; clone size: .; J gene: TRBJ2-1; CDR3 protein: CASSVYKVVGAEQFF; CDR3 DNA: TGTGCCAGCAGCGTATATAAAGTGGTCGGGGCTGAGCAGTTCTTC
V gene: TRBV7-9; D gene: .; clone size: .; J gene: TRBJ2-3; CDR3 protein: CASSLEPGSWQYF; CDR3 DNA: TGTGCCAGCAGCTTAGAACCCGGTTCATGGCAGTATTTT
V gene: TRBV19; D gene: .; clone size: .; J gene: TRBJ2-7; CDR3 protein: CASSLTESLSYEQYF; CDR3 DNA: TGTGCCAGTAGCCTGACAGAATCCCTCTCCTACGAGCAGTACTTC
V gene: TRBV21-1; D gene: .; clone size: .; J gene: TRBJ2-7; CDR3 protein: CASSKVWVGSGPGGEQYF; CDR3 DNA: TGTGCCAGCAGCAAAGTATGGGTGGGGAGCGGCCCTGGTGGGGAGCAGTACTTC
V gene: TRBV2; D gene: .; clone size: once; J gene: TRBJ2-7; CDR3 protein: CASSYDYEQYF; CDR3 DNA: TGTGCCAGCAGTTACGACTACGAGCAGTACTTC
V gene: TRBV5-5; D gene: TRBD1; clone size: once; J gene: TRBJ1-1; CDR3 protein: CASSQGATEAFF; CDR3 DNA: TGTGCCAGCAGCCAGGGGGCCACTGAAGCTTTCTTT
V gene: TRBV10-3; D gene: .; clone size: .; J gene: TRBJ2-2; CDR3 protein: CAIRRTGELFF; CDR3 DNA: TGTGCCATCAGGAGGACCGGGGAGCTGTTTTTT
V gene: TRBV5-5; D gene: TRBD1; clone size: .; J gene: TRBJ1-1; CDR3 protein: CASSVQGDLEAFF; CDR3 DNA: TGTGCCAGCAGCGTACAGGGGGACCTTGAAGCTTTCTTT
V gene: TRBV5-6; D gene: .; clone size: .; J gene: TRBJ1-1; CDR3 protein: CASSLPGGTEAFF; CDR3 DNA: TGTGCCAGCAGCTTGCCGGGGGGCACTGAAGCTTTCTTT
V gene: TRBV11-3; D gene: TRBD1; clone size: once; J gene: TRBJ1-1; CDR3 protein: CASSSRTGLITEAFF; CDR3 DNA: TGTGCCAGCAGCTCAAGGACAGGATTGATCACTGAAGCTTTCTTT
V gene: TRBV12-5; D gene: .; clone size: .; J gene: TRBJ2-5; CDR3 protein: CASGSQETQYF; CDR3 DNA: TGTGCTAGTGGATCCCAAGAGACCCAGTACTTC
V gene: TRBV19; D gene: TRBD1; clone size: .; J gene: TRBJ2-7; CDR3 protein: CASRDRGNHEQYF; CDR3 DNA: TGTGCCAGTAGGGACAGGGGCAATCACGAGCAGTACTTC
V gene: TRBV5-1; D gene: TRBD2; clone size: .; J gene: TRBJ2-1; CDR3 protein: CASSWGLAGSNEQFF; CDR3 DNA: TGCGCCAGCAGCTGGGGACTAGCGGGTAGCAATGAGCAGTTCTTC
V gene: TRBV5-1; D gene: TRBD1; clone size: .; J gene: TRBJ2-7; CDR3 protein: CASSSGTGSYEQYF; CDR3 DNA: TGCGCCAGCAGCTCTGGGACAGGGTCGTACGAGCAGTACTTC
V gene: TRBV10-2; D gene: .; clone size: .; J gene: TRBJ1-2; CDR3 protein: CASSESIPNYGYTF; CDR3 DNA: TGCGCCAGCAGTGAGTCGATCCCTAACTATGGCTACACCTTC
V gene: TRBV7-8; D gene: .; clone size: .; J gene: TRBJ1-5; CDR3 protein: CASSLVGTNSNQPQHF; CDR3 DNA: TGTGCCAGCAGCTTAGTAGGGACTAATAGCAATCAGCCCCAGCATTTT
V gene: TRBV11-2; D gene: .; clone size: .; J gene: TRBJ2-1; CDR3 protein: CASSPRPGITEQFF; CDR3 DNA: TGTGCCAGCAGCCCTCGTCCCGGGATCACTGAGCAGTTCTTC
V gene: TRBV30; D gene: TRBD2; clone size: .; J gene: TRBJ2-7; CDR3 protein: CAWNRGGAGYEQYF; CDR3 DNA: TGTGCCTGGAACCGGGGAGGGGCAGGTTACGAGCAGTACTTC
V gene: TRBV4-1; D gene: .; clone size: .; J gene: TRBJ1-2; CDR3 protein: CASSQDLSAAGEDGYTF; CDR3 DNA: TGCGCCAGCAGCCAAGATCTCTCGGCGGCGGGCGAGGATGGCTACACCTTC
V gene: TRBV7-8; D gene: TRBD1; clone size: .; J gene: TRBJ2-7; CDR3 protein: CASSLAGDRAHEQYF; CDR3 DNA: TGTGCCAGCAGCTTAGCGGGAGACAGGGCCCACGAGCAGTACTTC
V gene: TRBV7-6; D gene: TRBD1; clone size: .; J gene: TRBJ2-3; CDR3 protein: CASSPTGGGSPTQYF; CDR3 DNA: TGTGCCAGCAGCCCCACAGGGGGCGGATCTCCTACGCAGTATTTT
V gene: TRBV30; D gene: .; clone size: .; J gene: TRBJ1-3; CDR3 protein: CAWSPSGSGNTIYF; CDR3 DNA: TGTGCCTGGAGTCCCTCCGGCTCTGGAAACACCATATATTTT
V gene: TRBV4-1; D gene: .; clone size: .; J gene: TRBJ2-1; CDR3 protein: CASSQEALTEVYNEQFF; CDR3 DNA: TGCGCCAGCAGCCAAGAAGCTTTGACCGAGGTCTACAATGAGCAGTTCTTC
V gene: TRBV10-1; D gene: .; clone size: .; J gene: TRBJ2-2; CDR3 protein: CASRKGNTGELFF; CDR3 DNA: TGCGCCAGCAGAAAGGGGAACACCGGGGAGCTGTTTTTT
V gene: TRBV7-9; D gene: .; clone size: .; J gene: TRBJ1-6; CDR3 protein: CASSSGVSNSPLHF; CDR3 DNA: TGTGCCAGCAGCTCAGGGGTCTCTAATTCACCCCTCCACTTT
V gene: TRBV5-8; D gene: TRBD1; clone size: .; J gene: TRBJ2-3; CDR3 protein: CASSGTDRVTTDTQYF; CDR3 DNA: TGTGCCAGCAGCGGAACGGACAGGGTTACAACAGATACGCAGTATTTT
V gene: TRBV7-9; D gene: TRBD1; clone size: .; J gene: TRBJ2-7; CDR3 protein: CASSSEGVGQGYYEQYF; CDR3 DNA: TGTGCCAGCAGCTCCGAGGGGGTAGGACAGGGGTATTACGAGCAGTACTTC
V gene: TRBV30; D gene: TRBD1; clone size: .; J gene: TRBJ1-3; CDR3 protein: CAWETGPGNTIYF; CDR3 DNA: TGTGCCTGGGAGACAGGGCCTGGAAACACCATATATTTT
V gene: TRBV27; D gene: .; clone size: .; J gene: TRBJ2-7; CDR3 protein: CASRNAQGGEQYF; CDR3 DNA: TGTGCCAGCAGAAACGCACAGGGGGGGGAGCAGTACTTC
V gene: TRBV2; D gene: .; clone size: .; J gene: TRBJ2-6; CDR3 protein: CASRGGYGANVLTF; CDR3 DNA: TGTGCCAGCAGAGGTGGGTATGGGGCCAACGTCCTGACTTTC
V gene: TRBV6-5; D gene: TRBD1; clone size: .; J gene: TRBJ2-7; CDR3 protein: CASSYSRDSPYEQYF; CDR3 DNA: TGTGCCAGCAGTTACTCGAGGGACAGTCCCTACGAGCAGTACTTC